A selection of T cell receptor beta chains follows, all from one sample in a study of tumour-infiltrating T cells in Burkitt lymphoma. Sequencing used immunoSEQ multiplex PCR; TCRdb keeps in-frame clones, though not all of them. Of about 50,000 clones in the sample, roughly 31% are singletons; the top ten hold 2.9%. Sequenced: tumor tissue. Every receptor here comes from a human donor with Burkitt lymphoma. CDR3s include the opening cysteine and the closing phenylalanine or tryptophan. D genes are given only for firm matches. The size of a clone is reported for some rows only, either as once, few or many, or as a class for expanded clones.

V gene	clone size	J gene	D gene	CDR3 DNA	CDR3 protein
TRBV29-1	few	TRBJ2-2	TRBD1	TGCAGCGTTCGGACAGGGGGTACCGGGGAGCTGTTTTTT	CSVRTGGTGELFF
TRBV4-3	-	TRBJ2-1	-	TGCGCCAGCAGCCAAGGCCCGGCAGGCCTTTCCTACAATGAGCAGTTCTTC	CASSQGPAGLSYNEQFF
TRBV5-4	-	TRBJ1-2	-	TGTGCCAGCAGCTTGGAGCCAGGCGCGATCGATGGCTACACCTTC	CASSLEPGAIDGYTF
TRBV19	-	TRBJ1-5	-	TGTGCCAGTTGCTGCGAGGGTGTCAGCAATCAGCCCCAGCATTTT	CASCCEGVSNQPQHF
TRBV29-1	few	TRBJ1-2	TRBD1	TGCAGCGTTCGGACAGGCTCTTCCTATGGCTACACCTTC	CSVRTGSSYGYTF
TRBV18	few	TRBJ2-5	-	TGTGCCAGCCGGTACCAAGAGACCCAGTACTTC	CASRYQETQYF
TRBV7-8	-	TRBJ1-2	TRBD1	TGTGCCAGCAGCGTCGACAGGGTGGGCTATGGCTACACCTTC	CASSVDRVGYGYTF
TRBV4-3	few	TRBJ2-1	TRBD2	TGCGCCAGCAGCCAGGCGTGGGCGGGGGGACGGGCTGAGCAGTTCTTC	CASSQAWAGGRAEQFF
TRBV10-3	-	TRBJ1-2	TRBD1	TGTGCCACAATGGGACAGGGTAAGGACTACACCTTC	CATMGQGKDYTF
TRBV27	-	TRBJ1-2	-	TGTGCCAGCAGTTTTGCAGGGAGAGGCTACACCTTC	CASSFAGRGYTF
TRBV7-9	-	TRBJ1-1	-	TGTGCCAGCAGCCCCGCCTATTTGGACACTGAAGCTTTCTTT	CASSPAYLDTEAFF
TRBV7-8	few	TRBJ1-4	-	TGTGCCAGCAGCTTAGCTTCCGGGGTTGGAGAAAAACTGTTTTTT	CASSLASGVGEKLFF
TRBV29-1	few	TRBJ1-3	-	TGCAGCGTTGAAGATCGGCAGTTATATTCCTCTGGAAACACCATATATTTT	CSVEDRQLYSSGNTIYF
TRBV11-1	-	TRBJ1-2	-	TGTGCCAGCAGCTTACCAGACAACTATGGCTACACCTTC	CASSLPDNYGYTF
TRBV5-1	few	TRBJ2-6	-	TGCGCCAGCAGCTCAGGGGCCGGGGCCAACGTCCTGACTTTC	CASSSGAGANVLTF
TRBV21-1	-	TRBJ1-5	-	TGTGCCAGCGTCCCGACAGCGACGCCTCAGAATCAGCCCCAGCATTTT	CASVPTATPQNQPQHF
TRBV7-9	few	TRBJ2-4	-	TGTGCCAGCAGCTCCCAGGGGGGGCCGACCAAAAACATTCAGTACTTC	CASSSQGGPTKNIQYF
TRBV29-1	-	TRBJ1-1	-	TGCAGCGTTGAAGAATATGGGAACACTGAAGCTTTCTTT	CSVEEYGNTEAFF
TRBV5-1	few	TRBJ1-3	-	TGCGCCAGCAGGGGTGATGGAAACACCATATATTTT	CASRGDGNTIYF
TRBV7-2	few	TRBJ1-2	-	TGTGCCAGCAGCTTTTGGGCAGGGCATGGCTACACCTTC	CASSFWAGHGYTF
TRBV4-1	-	TRBJ1-2	-	TGCGCCAGCAGCCAAGAAGTCCAGGGTAAAGCCTTC	CASSQEVQGKAF
TRBV7-2	-	TRBJ2-5	TRBD1	TGTGCCAGCAGCCCAGGGACAGGACAATCAGAGACCCAGTACTTC	CASSPGTGQSETQYF
TRBV6-6	-	TRBJ1-5	TRBD1	TGTGCCAGCACCAAGGGACAGGGCAGTCAGCCCCAGCATTTT	CASTKGQGSQPQHF
TRBV4-3	-	TRBJ2-7	-	TGCGCCAGCAGCCACTTGGTCGGGACCGAGCAGTACTTC	CASSHLVGTEQYF
TRBV19	few	TRBJ1-2	-	TGTGCCAGCTCCCCCCAGGATAACTATGGCTACACCTTC	CASSPQDNYGYTF
TRBV18	few	TRBJ2-5	TRBD1	TGTGCCAGCTCACCAAGGACAGGGGGCCAAGAGACCCAGTACTTC	CASSPRTGGQETQYF
TRBV7-6	-	TRBJ2-7	TRBD1	TGTGCCAGCAGCCCACTACTTGGGGGACAGGGACAGGCCGAGCAGTACTTC	CASSPLLGGQGQAEQYF
TRBV27	-	TRBJ2-7	TRBD1	TGTGCCAGCAGTTTATGGGCAGGGGGCTCCAACGAGCAGTACTTC	CASSLWAGGSNEQYF
TRBV18	few	TRBJ1-1	-	TGTGCCAGCTCACTCCCCACCGGACAGTGGAACACTGAAGCTTTCTTT	CASSLPTGQWNTEAFF
TRBV30	few	TRBJ1-2	TRBD1	TGTGCCTGGAGGCTGGGACAGTTTACCTATGGCTACACCTTC	CAWRLGQFTYGYTF
TRBV27	-	TRBJ1-1	-	TGTGCCAGCAGTTTTGTCCTGGGCACTGAAGCTTTCTTT	CASSFVLGTEAFF
TRBV7-2	few	TRBJ2-2	TRBD2	TGTGCCAGCAGCTTAGGCAGGTCTAGCGGGGGGGCTGTCACCGGGGAGCTGTTTTTT	CASSLGRSSGGAVTGELFF